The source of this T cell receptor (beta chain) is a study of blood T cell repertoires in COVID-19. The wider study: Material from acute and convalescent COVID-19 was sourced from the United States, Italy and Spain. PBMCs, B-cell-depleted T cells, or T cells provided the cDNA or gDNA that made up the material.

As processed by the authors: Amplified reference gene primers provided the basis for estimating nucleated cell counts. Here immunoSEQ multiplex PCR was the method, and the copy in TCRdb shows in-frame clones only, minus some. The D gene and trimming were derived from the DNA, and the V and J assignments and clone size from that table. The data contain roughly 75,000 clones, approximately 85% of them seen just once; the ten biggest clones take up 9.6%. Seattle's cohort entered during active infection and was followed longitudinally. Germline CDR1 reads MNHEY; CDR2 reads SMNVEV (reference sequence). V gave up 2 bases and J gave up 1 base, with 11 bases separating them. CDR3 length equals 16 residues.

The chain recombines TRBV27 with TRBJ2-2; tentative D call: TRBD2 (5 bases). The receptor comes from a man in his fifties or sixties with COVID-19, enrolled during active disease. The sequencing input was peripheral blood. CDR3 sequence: CASSLRGLVNTGELFF. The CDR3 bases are TGTGCCAGCAGTTTAAGAGGGCTTGTGAACACCGGGGAGCTGTTTTTT.